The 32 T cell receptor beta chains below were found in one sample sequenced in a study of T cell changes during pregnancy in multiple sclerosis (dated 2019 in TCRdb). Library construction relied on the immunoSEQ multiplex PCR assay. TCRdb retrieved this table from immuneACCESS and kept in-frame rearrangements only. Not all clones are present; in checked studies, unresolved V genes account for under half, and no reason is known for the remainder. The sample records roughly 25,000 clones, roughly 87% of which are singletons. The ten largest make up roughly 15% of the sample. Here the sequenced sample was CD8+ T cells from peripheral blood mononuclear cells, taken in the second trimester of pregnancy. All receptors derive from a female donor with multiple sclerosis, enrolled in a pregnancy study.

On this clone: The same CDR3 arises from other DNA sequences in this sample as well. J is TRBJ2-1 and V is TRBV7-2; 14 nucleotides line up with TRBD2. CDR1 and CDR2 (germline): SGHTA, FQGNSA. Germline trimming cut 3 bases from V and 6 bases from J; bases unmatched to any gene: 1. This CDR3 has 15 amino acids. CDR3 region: CASSLTSGRANEQFF. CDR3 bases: TGTGCCAGCAGCTTGACTAGCGGGAGGGCCAATGAGCAGTTCTTC.

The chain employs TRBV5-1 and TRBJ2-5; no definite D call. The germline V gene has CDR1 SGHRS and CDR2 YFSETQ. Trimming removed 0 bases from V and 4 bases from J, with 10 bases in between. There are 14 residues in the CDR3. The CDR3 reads CASSLAGIGETQYF. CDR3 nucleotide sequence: TGCGCCAGCAGCTTGGCAGGTATCGGAGAGACCCAGTACTTC.

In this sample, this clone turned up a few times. The CDR3 loop is CATSRGTGQGNEKLFF. DNA of the CDR3: TGTGCCACCAGCAGAGGGACAGGACAGGGTAATGAAAAACTGTTTTTT. This chain links TRBV15 with TRBJ1-4; 8 nucleotides match TRBD1. Germline CDR1 LNHNV, CDR2 YYDKDF (reference sequence). The V and J ends lost 1 base and 4 bases, in that order; junction bases with no gene match: 5. The CDR3 sequence is 16 residues long.

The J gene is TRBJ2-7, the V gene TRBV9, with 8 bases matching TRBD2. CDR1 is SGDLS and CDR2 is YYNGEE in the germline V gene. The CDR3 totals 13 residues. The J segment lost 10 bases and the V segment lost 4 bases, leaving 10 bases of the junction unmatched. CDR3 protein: CASSPSGGGHQYF. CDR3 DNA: TGTGCCAGCAGCCCATCCGGGGGGGGACATCAGTACTTC.

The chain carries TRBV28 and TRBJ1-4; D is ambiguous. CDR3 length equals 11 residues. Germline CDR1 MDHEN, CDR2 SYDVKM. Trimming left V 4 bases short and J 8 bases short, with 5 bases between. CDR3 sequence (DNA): TGTGCCAGCAGTTATGTAGAAAAACTGTTTTTT. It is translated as CASSYVEKLFF.

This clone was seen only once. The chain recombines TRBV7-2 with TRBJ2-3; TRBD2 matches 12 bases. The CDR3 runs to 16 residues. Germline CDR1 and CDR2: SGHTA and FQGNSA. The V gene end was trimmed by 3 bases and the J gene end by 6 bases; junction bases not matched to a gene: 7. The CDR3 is CASSLDMTSGSDTQYF. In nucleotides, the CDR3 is TGTGCCAGCAGCTTGGATATGACTAGCGGGAGCGATACGCAGTATTTT. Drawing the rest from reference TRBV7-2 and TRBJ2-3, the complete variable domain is GAGVSQSPSNKVTEKGKDVELRCDPISGHTALYWYRQSLGQGLEFLIYFQGNSAPDKSGLPSDRFSAERTGGSVSTLTIQRTQQEDSAVYLCASSLDMTSGSDTQYFGPGTRLTVL.

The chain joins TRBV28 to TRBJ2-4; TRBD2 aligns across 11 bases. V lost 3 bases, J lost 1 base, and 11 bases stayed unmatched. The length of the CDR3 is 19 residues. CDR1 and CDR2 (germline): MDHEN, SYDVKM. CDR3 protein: CASSFATSGSWLAKNIQYF. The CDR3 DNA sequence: TGTGCCAGCAGTTTTGCCACTAGCGGGAGTTGGCTGGCCAAAAACATTCAGTACTTC.

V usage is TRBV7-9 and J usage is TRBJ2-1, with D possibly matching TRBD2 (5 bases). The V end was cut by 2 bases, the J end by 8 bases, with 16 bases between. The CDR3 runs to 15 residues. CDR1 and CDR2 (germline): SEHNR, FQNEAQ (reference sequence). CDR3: CASSLPWPPGYEQFF. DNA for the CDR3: TGTGCCAGCAGCTTACCATGGCCCCCGGGGTATGAGCAGTTCTTC.

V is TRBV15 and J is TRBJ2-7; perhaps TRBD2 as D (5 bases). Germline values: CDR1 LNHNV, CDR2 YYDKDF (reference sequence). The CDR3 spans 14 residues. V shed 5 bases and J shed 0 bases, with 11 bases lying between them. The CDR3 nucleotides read TGTGCCACCAGCGGCGGGCCCAGCTCCTACGAGCAGTACTTC. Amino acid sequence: CATSGGPSSYEQYF.

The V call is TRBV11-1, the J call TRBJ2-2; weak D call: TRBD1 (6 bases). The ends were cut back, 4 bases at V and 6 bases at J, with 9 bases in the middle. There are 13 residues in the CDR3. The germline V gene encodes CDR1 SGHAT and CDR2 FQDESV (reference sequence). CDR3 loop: CASSSRTAGELFF. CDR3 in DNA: TGTGCCAGCAGCTCGCGGACAGCCGGGGAGCTGTTTTTT.

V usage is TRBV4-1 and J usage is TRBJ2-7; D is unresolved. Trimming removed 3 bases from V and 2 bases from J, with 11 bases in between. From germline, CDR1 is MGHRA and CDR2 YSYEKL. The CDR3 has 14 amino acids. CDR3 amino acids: CASSHPQRTYEQYF. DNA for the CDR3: TGCGCCAGCAGCCATCCACAGAGAACCTACGAGCAGTACTTC.

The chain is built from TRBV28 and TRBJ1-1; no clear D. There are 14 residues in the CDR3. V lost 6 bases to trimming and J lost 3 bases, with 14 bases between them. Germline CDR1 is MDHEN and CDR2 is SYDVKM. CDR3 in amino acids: CASSISGRYTEAFF. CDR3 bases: TGTGCCAGCAGCATCTCAGGTCGATACACTGAAGCTTTCTTT.

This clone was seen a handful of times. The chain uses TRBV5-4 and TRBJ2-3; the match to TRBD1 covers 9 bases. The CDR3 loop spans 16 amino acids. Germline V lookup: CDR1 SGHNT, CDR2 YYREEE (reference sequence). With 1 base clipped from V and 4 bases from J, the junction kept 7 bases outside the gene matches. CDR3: CASSLSGTGIPDTQYF. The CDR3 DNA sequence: TGTGCCAGCAGCTTGTCTGGGACAGGGATACCAGATACGCAGTATTTT.

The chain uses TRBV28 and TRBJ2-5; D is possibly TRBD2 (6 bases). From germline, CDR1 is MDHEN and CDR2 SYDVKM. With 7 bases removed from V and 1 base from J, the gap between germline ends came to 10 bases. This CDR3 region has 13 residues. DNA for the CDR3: TGTGCCAGCACCCGGGGGATCCAAGAGACCCAGTACTTC. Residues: CASTRGIQETQYF. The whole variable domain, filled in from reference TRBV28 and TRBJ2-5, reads DVKVTQSSRYLVKRTGEKVFLECVQDMDHENMFWYRQDPGLGLRLIYFSYDVKMKEKGDIPEGYSVSREKKERFSLILESASTNQTSMYLCASTRGIQETQYFGPGTRLLVL.

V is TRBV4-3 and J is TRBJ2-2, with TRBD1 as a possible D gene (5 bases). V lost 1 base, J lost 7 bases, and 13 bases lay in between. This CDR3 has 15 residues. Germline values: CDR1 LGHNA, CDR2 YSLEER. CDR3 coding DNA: TGCGCCAGCAGCCAAGTCCAGGGCCCCGTCGGGGAGCTGTTTTTT. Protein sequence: CASSQVQGPVGELFF.

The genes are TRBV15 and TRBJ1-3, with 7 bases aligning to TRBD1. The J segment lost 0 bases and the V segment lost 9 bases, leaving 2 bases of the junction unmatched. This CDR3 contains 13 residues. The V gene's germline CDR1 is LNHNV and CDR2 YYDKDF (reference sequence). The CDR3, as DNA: TGTGCCACAGGGACAGCCTCTGGAAACACCATATATTTT. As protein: CATGTASGNTIYF.

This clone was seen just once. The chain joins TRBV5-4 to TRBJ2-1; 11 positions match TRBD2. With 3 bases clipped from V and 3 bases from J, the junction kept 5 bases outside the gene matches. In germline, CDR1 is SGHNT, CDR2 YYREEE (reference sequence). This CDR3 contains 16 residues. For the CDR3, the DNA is TGTGCCAGCAGCTCAGGACTAGCGGGTTTCTACAATGAGCAGTTCTTC. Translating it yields CASSSGLAGFYNEQFF.

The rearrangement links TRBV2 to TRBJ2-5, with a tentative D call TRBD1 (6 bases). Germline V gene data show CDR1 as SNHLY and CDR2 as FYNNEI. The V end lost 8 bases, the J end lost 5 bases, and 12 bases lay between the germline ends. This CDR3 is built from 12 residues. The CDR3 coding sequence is TGTGCCAGCGACGGACAGACGGAGACCCAGTACTTC. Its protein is CASDGQTETQYF.

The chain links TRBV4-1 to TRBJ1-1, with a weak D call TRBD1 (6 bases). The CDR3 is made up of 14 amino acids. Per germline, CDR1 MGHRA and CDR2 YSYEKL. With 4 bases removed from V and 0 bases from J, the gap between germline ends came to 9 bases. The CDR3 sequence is CASSPGQLNTEAFF. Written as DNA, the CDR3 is TGCGCCAGCAGCCCTGGACAGCTGAACACTGAAGCTTTCTTT.

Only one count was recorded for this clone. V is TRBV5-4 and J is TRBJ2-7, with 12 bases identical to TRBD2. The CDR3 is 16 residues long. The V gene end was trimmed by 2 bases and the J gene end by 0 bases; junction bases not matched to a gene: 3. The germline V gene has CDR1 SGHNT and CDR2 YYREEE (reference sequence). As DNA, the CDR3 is TGTGCCAGCAGCTTCGGACTAGCGGGACCCTCCTACGAGCAGTACTTC. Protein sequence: CASSFGLAGPSYEQYF.

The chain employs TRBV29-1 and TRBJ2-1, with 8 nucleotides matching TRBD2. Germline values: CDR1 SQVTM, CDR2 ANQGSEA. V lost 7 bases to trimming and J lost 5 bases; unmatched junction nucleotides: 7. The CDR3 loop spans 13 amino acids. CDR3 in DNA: TGCAGCGCCATGCCGGGACTAGACAATGAGCAGTTCTTC. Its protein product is CSAMPGLDNEQFF.

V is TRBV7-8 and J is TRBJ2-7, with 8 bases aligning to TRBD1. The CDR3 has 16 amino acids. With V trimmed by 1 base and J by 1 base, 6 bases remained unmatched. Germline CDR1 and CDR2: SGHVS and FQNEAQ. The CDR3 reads CASSLEGTGGSYEQYF. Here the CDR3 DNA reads TGTGCCAGCAGCTTAGAAGGAACAGGGGGATCCTACGAGCAGTACTTC.

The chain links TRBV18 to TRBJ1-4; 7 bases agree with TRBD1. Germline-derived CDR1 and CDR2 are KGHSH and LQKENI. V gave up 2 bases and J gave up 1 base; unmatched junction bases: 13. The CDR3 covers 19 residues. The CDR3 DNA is TGTGCCAGCTCACCAGAGACAGGGAGGAGCTTCGTAACTAATGAAAAACTGTTTTTT. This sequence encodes CASSPETGRSFVTNEKLFF. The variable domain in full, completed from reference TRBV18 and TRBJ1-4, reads NAGVMQNPRHLVRRRGQEARLRCSPMKGHSHVYWYRQLPEEGLKFMVYLQKENIIDESGMPKERFSAEFPKEGPSILRIQQVVRGDSAAYFCASSPETGRSFVTNEKLFFGSGTQLSVL.

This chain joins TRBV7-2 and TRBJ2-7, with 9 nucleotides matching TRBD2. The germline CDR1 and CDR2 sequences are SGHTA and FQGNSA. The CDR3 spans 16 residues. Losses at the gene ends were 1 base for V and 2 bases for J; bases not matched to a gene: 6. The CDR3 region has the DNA TGTGCCAGCAGCTTAGGGCTAGCGGGACCCACCTACGAGCAGTACTTC. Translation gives CASSLGLAGPTYEQYF.

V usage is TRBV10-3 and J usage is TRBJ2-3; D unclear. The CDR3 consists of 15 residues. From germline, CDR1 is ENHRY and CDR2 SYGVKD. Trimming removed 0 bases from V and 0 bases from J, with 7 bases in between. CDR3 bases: TGTGCCATCAGTGAGTCAGCTTCTAGCACAGATACGCAGTATTTT. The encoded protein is CAISESASSTDTQYF.

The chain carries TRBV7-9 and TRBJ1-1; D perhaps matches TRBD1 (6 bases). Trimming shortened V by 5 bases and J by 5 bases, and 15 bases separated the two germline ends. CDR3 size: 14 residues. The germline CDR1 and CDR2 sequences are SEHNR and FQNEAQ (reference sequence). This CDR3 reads CASSPPGGRTEAFF. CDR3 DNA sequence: TGTGCCAGCAGCCCCCCGGGGGGGCGAACTGAAGCTTTCTTT.

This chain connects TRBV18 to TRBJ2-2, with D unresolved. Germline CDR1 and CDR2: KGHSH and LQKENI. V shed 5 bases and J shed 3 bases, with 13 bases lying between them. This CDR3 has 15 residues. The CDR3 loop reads CASSSLIRDTGELFF. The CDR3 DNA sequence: TGTGCCAGCTCATCCCTGATCCGGGACACCGGGGAGCTGTTTTTT.

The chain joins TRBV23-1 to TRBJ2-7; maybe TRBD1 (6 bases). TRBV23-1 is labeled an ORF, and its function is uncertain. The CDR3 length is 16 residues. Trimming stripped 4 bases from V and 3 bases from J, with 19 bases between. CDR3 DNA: TGCGCCAGCAGTCCAAGGATTACCCGGGACAACTACGAGCAGTACTTC. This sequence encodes CASSPRITRDNYEQYF.

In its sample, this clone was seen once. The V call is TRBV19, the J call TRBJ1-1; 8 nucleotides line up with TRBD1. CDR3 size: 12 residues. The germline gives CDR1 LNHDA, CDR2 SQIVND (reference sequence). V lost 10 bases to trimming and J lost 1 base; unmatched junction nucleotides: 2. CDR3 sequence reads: CAIGQGNTEAFF. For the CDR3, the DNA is TGTGCCATCGGACAGGGGAACACTGAAGCTTTCTTT. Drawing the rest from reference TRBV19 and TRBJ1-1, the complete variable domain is DGGITQSPKYLFRKEGQNVTLSCEQNLNHDAMYWYRQDPGQGLRLIYYSQIVNDFQKGDIAEGYSVSREKKESFPLTVTSAQKNPTAFYLCAIGQGNTEAFFGQGTRLTVV.

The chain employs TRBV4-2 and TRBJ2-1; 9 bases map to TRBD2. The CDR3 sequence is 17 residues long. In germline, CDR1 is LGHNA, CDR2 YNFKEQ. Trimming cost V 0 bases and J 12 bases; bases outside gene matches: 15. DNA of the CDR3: TGTGCCAGCAGCCAAGAACCGTGGACTAGCGACCCTGTCGGGCAGTTCTTC. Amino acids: CASSQEPWTSDPVGQFF.

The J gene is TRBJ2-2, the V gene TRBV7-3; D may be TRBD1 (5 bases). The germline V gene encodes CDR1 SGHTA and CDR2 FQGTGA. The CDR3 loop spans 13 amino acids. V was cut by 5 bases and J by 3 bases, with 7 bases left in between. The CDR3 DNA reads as TGTGCCAGCAGCCTACAGGACACCGGGGAGCTGTTTTTT. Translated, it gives CASSLQDTGELFF.

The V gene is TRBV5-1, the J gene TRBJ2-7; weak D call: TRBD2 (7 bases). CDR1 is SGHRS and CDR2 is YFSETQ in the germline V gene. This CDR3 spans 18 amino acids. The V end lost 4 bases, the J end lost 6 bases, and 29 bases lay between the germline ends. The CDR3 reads CASSLGLVATRGLGEQYF. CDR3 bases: TGCGCCAGCAGCCTAGGACTAGTTGCGACTAGGGGGTTAGGCGAGCAGTACTTC.